This T cell receptor (beta chain) was retrieved from a study of cytomegalovirus exposure and HLA in healthy donors. PCR primers comprised 60 Vbeta and 13 Jbeta primers. Some clones are missing from TCRdb's copy, which holds only in-frame ones; the method was immunoSEQ multiplex PCR. The sample has roughly 200,000 clones, about 88% seen once. This CDR3 is 15 amino acids long. Trimming at V came to 3 bases and at J to 0 bases, leaving 3 bases not matched to a gene. The germline CDR1 and CDR2 sequences are SNHLY and FYNNEI. The sequence came from a woman aged 25 to 39 in good health and CMV-seronegative. Material for sequencing was PBMCs. The chain carries TRBV2 and TRBJ2-3, with 7 bases that match TRBD1. The DNA of the CDR3 is TGTGCCAGCAGTGATCTGGGACAGAGCACAGATACGCAGTATTTT. Its protein product is CASSDLGQSTDTQYF.